The clone carrying this T cell receptor (beta chain) came up once. The antigen is undetermined. Germline CDR1 reads LNHDA; CDR2 reads SQIVND (reference sequence). Trimming took 3 bases from V and 4 from J, leaving 18 bases between them. CDR3 size: 16 residues. Assay: immunoSEQ multiplex PCR; the TCRdb copy retains only in-frame clones and omits some. Of about 550,000 clones listed, nearly 97% are singletons. This specimen comes from a study of shared clonotypes between healthy human individuals. As defined, naive CD8 cells were CD45RO-negative and positively selected for CCR7, with terminally differentiated effector memory CD45RA+ cells excluded. Study observations and caveats: It was anticipated that sequencing depth would influence how many clonotypes donors shared. Richness estimates generally favored naive over memory subsets.

Sample: naive CD8+ T cells sorted from blood. The J gene is TRBJ1-1, the V gene TRBV19; perhaps TRBD1 as D (5 bases). This clonotype was sampled from a woman between 25 and 40 years old in good health. The CDR3 spells CASSIFGGGGSTEAFF. CDR3 coding DNA: TGTGCCAGTAGTATCTTCGGGGGGGGAGGATCCACTGAAGCTTTCTTT.